This is a list of T cell receptor beta chains from one sample in a study of blood T cell repertoires in COVID-19. Profiled with immunoSEQ multiplex PCR; TCRdb holds only in-frame clones, not every one. The data contain about 140,000 clones, more than 75% of them singletons. Sequencing was carried out using peripheral blood. The receptors here all came from a human donor in a cohort sampled during active COVID-19. Both conserved end residues are part of each CDR3. A D gene is named only where the DNA matches it firmly. Where a row states a size, it is once, few, many or the class of an expanded clone; other rows omit it.

j_call: TRBJ2-3; d_call: TRBD2; v_call: TRBV11-2; clone_size: .; cdr3_nt: TGTGCCAGCAGCTCCTCAGCGGGGGGAGCAGATACGCAGTATTTT; cdr3_aa: CASSSSAGGADTQYF
j_call: TRBJ2-1; d_call: .; v_call: TRBV21-1; clone_size: .; cdr3_nt: TGTGCCAGCAGCACTCGACTAGCGGAGGCCTACAATGAGCAGTTCTTC; cdr3_aa: CASSTRLAEAYNEQFF
j_call: TRBJ1-1; d_call: TRBD1; v_call: TRBV19; clone_size: .; cdr3_nt: TGTGCCAGTAGGGGGGACAGGGTGAACACTGAAGCTTTCTTT; cdr3_aa: CASRGDRVNTEAFF
j_call: TRBJ2-5; d_call: TRBD1; v_call: TRBV28; clone_size: many; cdr3_nt: TGTGCCAGCAGTCCTGGCGAGGGGGCAGTTGGGGAGACCCAGTACTTC; cdr3_aa: CASSPGEGAVGETQYF
j_call: TRBJ2-1; d_call: TRBD2; v_call: TRBV9; clone_size: .; cdr3_nt: TGTGCCAGCAGCGTAGCTAGCGGGGGCAATGAGCAGTTCTTC; cdr3_aa: CASSVASGGNEQFF
j_call: TRBJ2-1; d_call: .; v_call: TRBV29-1; clone_size: .; cdr3_nt: TGCAGCGTACGGGGGGCCGGGAATGAGCAGTTCTTC; cdr3_aa: CSVRGAGNEQFF
j_call: TRBJ2-3; d_call: TRBD2; v_call: TRBV28; clone_size: .; cdr3_nt: TGTGCCAGCTATCTGCGGGGGGGCACAGATACGCAGTATTTT; cdr3_aa: CASYLRGGTDTQYF
j_call: TRBJ1-2; d_call: TRBD1; v_call: TRBV27; clone_size: few; cdr3_nt: TGTGCCAGCAGTTTCTCAGACAGGGTTGCCTATGGCTACACCTTC; cdr3_aa: CASSFSDRVAYGYTF
j_call: TRBJ2-3; d_call: TRBD2; v_call: TRBV10-3; clone_size: once; cdr3_nt: TGTGCCATCAGTGAGAGGACTAGCAGCACAGATACGCAGTATTTT; cdr3_aa: CAISERTSSTDTQYF
j_call: TRBJ2-1; d_call: TRBD1; v_call: TRBV7-9; clone_size: .; cdr3_nt: TGTGCCAGCAGCTACGGGACAGGCAACCAGTTCTTC; cdr3_aa: CASSYGTGNQFF
j_call: TRBJ2-3; d_call: .; v_call: TRBV10-1; clone_size: .; cdr3_nt: TGCGCCAGCAGTCGGACTCTTCGGGATACGCAGTATTTT; cdr3_aa: CASSRTLRDTQYF
j_call: TRBJ2-3; d_call: TRBD2; v_call: TRBV28; clone_size: .; cdr3_nt: TGTGCCAGCAGATCGGGACTAGCGGGGGCCTTGCCCCCAACAGATACGCAGTATTTT; cdr3_aa: CASRSGLAGALPPTDTQYF
j_call: TRBJ1-4; d_call: TRBD1; v_call: TRBV7-8; clone_size: .; cdr3_nt: TGTGCCAGCAGCCTTCGACAGGGCTCTAATGAAAAACTGTTTTTT; cdr3_aa: CASSLRQGSNEKLFF
j_call: TRBJ2-3; d_call: TRBD2; v_call: TRBV9; clone_size: .; cdr3_nt: TGTGCCAGCAGCGTAAGGGCTAGCGGTCAAACAGATACGCAGTATTTT; cdr3_aa: CASSVRASGQTDTQYF
j_call: TRBJ1-2; d_call: TRBD1; v_call: TRBV18; clone_size: .; cdr3_nt: TGTGCCAGCTCACCAGGGTTGGGAAGACAGGGAGTCGACTATGGCTACACCTTC; cdr3_aa: CASSPGLGRQGVDYGYTF
j_call: TRBJ2-2; d_call: .; v_call: TRBV6-1; clone_size: once; cdr3_nt: TGTGCCAGCAGTGAAGCGGGACTTGGGGGTGACACCGGGGAGCTGTTTTTT; cdr3_aa: CASSEAGLGGDTGELFF
j_call: TRBJ2-7; d_call: TRBD2; v_call: TRBV5-1; clone_size: .; cdr3_nt: TGCGCCAGCAGCTCCGGGACTAGCGGGAGGGCTAGCGAGCAGTACTTC; cdr3_aa: CASSSGTSGRASEQYF
j_call: TRBJ1-5; d_call: TRBD1; v_call: TRBV19; clone_size: .; cdr3_nt: TGTGCCAGTAGTATTCCAGGGGGTAGCAATCAGCCCCAGCATTTT; cdr3_aa: CASSIPGGSNQPQHF
j_call: TRBJ2-3; d_call: TRBD2; v_call: TRBV30; clone_size: .; cdr3_nt: TGTGCCTGGAGTCCGGGACTAGCGGGGGGCCCCACAGATACGCAGTATTTT; cdr3_aa: CAWSPGLAGGPTDTQYF
j_call: TRBJ2-1; d_call: .; v_call: TRBV5-1; clone_size: .; cdr3_nt: TGCGCCAGCACCCGTGAGCCGGGGGCCTACAATGAGCAGTTCTTC; cdr3_aa: CASTREPGAYNEQFF
j_call: TRBJ2-7; d_call: TRBD2; v_call: TRBV5-1; clone_size: few; cdr3_nt: TGCGCCAGCAGCTTAGGGAGGGTTGACGAGCAGTACTTC; cdr3_aa: CASSLGRVDEQYF
j_call: TRBJ2-7; d_call: TRBD1; v_call: TRBV20-1; clone_size: .; cdr3_nt: TGCAGTGCTAGCGTCCCCGGGGACAGGGCCTTC; cdr3_aa: CSASVPGDRAF
j_call: TRBJ2-5; d_call: .; v_call: TRBV7-2; clone_size: few; cdr3_nt: TGTGCCAGCAGCGAAGCCTGGGGGGAAGAGACCCAGTACTTC; cdr3_aa: CASSEAWGEETQYF
j_call: TRBJ2-7; d_call: TRBD2; v_call: TRBV12-5; clone_size: .; cdr3_nt: TGTGCTAGTGGTTTGGTATCCGTAGCGGGGTTCTACGAGCAGTACTTC; cdr3_aa: CASGLVSVAGFYEQYF
j_call: TRBJ2-7; d_call: TRBD1; v_call: TRBV30; clone_size: .; cdr3_nt: TGTGCCTGGAGTACAGGGACAGGGGGACACGAGCAGTACTTC; cdr3_aa: CAWSTGTGGHEQYF
j_call: TRBJ2-7; d_call: .; v_call: TRBV19; clone_size: .; cdr3_nt: TGTGCCAGTAGTATCTTCGCAGGGGGGTACGAGCAGTACTTC; cdr3_aa: CASSIFAGGYEQYF
j_call: TRBJ2-7; d_call: TRBD2; v_call: TRBV28; clone_size: .; cdr3_nt: TGTGCCAGCAGTTTACCCCGGACTAGCGGGATTGTTAGGGAGCAGTACTTC; cdr3_aa: CASSLPRTSGIVREQYF
j_call: TRBJ2-1; d_call: .; v_call: TRBV11-2; clone_size: once; cdr3_nt: TGTGCCAGCACCCTCCTAGTCAATGAGCAGTTCTTC; cdr3_aa: CASTLLVNEQFF
j_call: TRBJ1-3; d_call: .; v_call: TRBV19; clone_size: .; cdr3_nt: TGTGCCAGTGGTCAGGGTACTGGAAACACCATATATTTT; cdr3_aa: CASGQGTGNTIYF